The 9 T cell receptor beta chains in this list originate from one sample, sequenced in a study of beta chain features in type 1 diabetes. The whole isolated RNA underwent reverse transcription, so sequencing captured expressed TCRB transcripts. Sequencing was performed with immunoSEQ multiplex PCR; in TCRdb, only in-frame clones are kept and a portion is missing. The table shows approximately 120,000 clones, with about 18% occurring only once. Findings of the study overall: When Type 1 diabetes patients were examined, their TCRB CDR3s proved moderately but significantly shorter in all four CD4+ subsets.

These TCRs are of unknown antigen specificity. The sequenced material came from central memory CD4+ T cells from blood. All receptors come from a man in his late teens or twenties with type 1 diabetes.

The table lists this clone with a few counts. The gene calls are TRBV27 and TRBJ2-7; 9 bases map to TRBD1. CDR1 MNHEY and CDR2 SMNVEV come from the germline V gene (reference sequence). The V gene end was trimmed by 6 bases and the J gene end by 5 bases; junction bases not matched to a gene: 2. The CDR3 runs 12 residues. The CDR3 nucleotides are TGTGCCAGCAGGGACAGGGGTGACGAGCAGTACTTC. Protein: CASRDRGDEQYF.

The chain has TRBV28 and TRBJ2-7, with D possibly being TRBD1 (5 bases). The V gene lost 6 bases and the J gene lost 6 bases, with 12 bases spanning the gap. This CDR3 spans 12 amino acids. From germline, CDR1 is MDHEN and CDR2 SYDVKM. The CDR3 DNA follows: TGTGCCAGCAGCGGACAAGTCGGCGAGCAGTACTTC. It is translated as CASSGQVGEQYF.

The chain uses TRBV27 and TRBJ2-1; 9 nucleotides align to TRBD2. V lost 6 bases to trimming and J lost 6 bases; unmatched junction nucleotides: 3. The germline CDR1 and CDR2 sequences are MNHEY and SMNVEV (reference sequence). The CDR3 loop spans 13 amino acids. The CDR3 DNA reads as TGTGCCAGCAGAATTAGCGGGAGCAATGAGCAGTTCTTC. It codes for CASRISGSNEQFF.

This chain uses TRBV2 with TRBJ2-5; D might be TRBD1 (6 bases). Trimming shortened V by 8 bases and J by 5 bases, and 15 bases separated the two germline ends. The CDR3 contains 13 residues. Looked up from germline, CDR1 is SNHLY and CDR2 is FYNNEI. The CDR3 spells CASSPQGFETQYF. CDR3 in DNA: TGTGCCAGCTCCCCTCAGGGGTTTGAGACCCAGTACTTC.

The rearrangement links TRBV30 to TRBJ1-1; D ambiguous. CDR1 is GTSNPN and CDR2 is SVGIG in the germline V gene (reference sequence). With 2 bases removed from V and 1 base from J, the gap between germline ends came to 5 bases. The CDR3 covers 12 residues. CDR3 sequence reads: CAWSNPNTEAFF. DNA of the CDR3: TGTGCCTGGAGTAACCCGAACACTGAAGCTTTCTTT.

This clone was counted between two and nine times. J is TRBJ1-1 and V is TRBV29-1; tentative D call: TRBD1 (5 bases). This CDR3 has 11 amino acids. V was clipped by 7 bases and J by 1 base, with 7 bases between them. Germline V gene data show CDR1 as SQVTM and CDR2 as ANQGSEA. The CDR3 DNA reads TGCAGCGCACAGGCGAACACTGAAGCTTTCTTT. Protein product: CSAQANTEAFF.

The table lists this clone with a few counts. J is TRBJ2-5 and V is TRBV7-8, with 10 nucleotides matching TRBD2. Germline V gene sequence: CDR1 SGHVS, CDR2 FQNEAQ. The CDR3 contains 17 residues. Losses at the gene ends were 3 bases for V and 0 bases for J; bases not matched to a gene: 7. The CDR3 region has the DNA TGTGCCAGCAGCTTGGGACTAGCGTCCTCGTACCAAGAGACCCAGTACTTC. This translates into CASSLGLASSYQETQYF.

The chain couples TRBV9 to TRBJ1-2; D remains unclear. Germline CDR1 is SGDLS and CDR2 is YYNGEE. V was shortened by 0 bases and J by 8 bases, with 17 bases between the two germline ends. This CDR3 region has 15 residues. The CDR3 DNA follows: TGTGCCAGCAGCGTAGCTCCTTCCATAAACTGGGGCTACACCTTC. This sequence encodes CASSVAPSINWGYTF. Full variable domain (remainder filled in from reference TRBV9 and TRBJ1-2): DSGVTQTPKHLITATGQRVTLRCSPRSGDLSVYWYQQSLDQGLQFLIQYYNGEERAKGNILERFSAQQFPDLHSELNLSSLELGDSALYFCASSVAPSINWGYTFGSGTRLTVV.

This clone was counted only a few times. This chain joins TRBV28 and TRBJ1-2, with D possibly matching TRBD1 (5 bases). Trimming cost V 4 bases and J 4 bases, with 10 bases left between them. Germline CDR1 reads MDHEN; CDR2 reads SYDVKM. There are 13 residues in the CDR3. The CDR3 protein is CASSSQGSYGYTF. The CDR3 coding sequence is TGTGCCAGCAGTTCTCAGGGTAGCTATGGCTACACCTTC.